This T cell receptor (beta chain) derives from a study of T-cell reconstitution after alpha-beta-depleted transplantation in children (dated by TCRdb to between 2015 and 2016). Looking at the study overall: Using TCR repertoire profiling, the study followed T-cell immune reconstitution in a quantitative way in children after TCRalphabeta/CD19-depleted allogeneic hematopoietic cell transplantation.

Libraries were built with PCR. The listed sequencing device is Illumina HiSeq 2500. To normalize quantification of the TCRbeta repertoire, the TCR libraries were built with molecular barcoding that relied on unique molecular identifiers. TCRdb took the public reads, trimmed them with fastp at Q25, ran MiXCR for clone calling and kept in-frame beta chains. Each CDR3 protein appears once, grouped with its most common genes and DNA. Within this sample are 440,000 or so distinct CDR3 sequences, with around two fifths of them counted one time only. 27% of the sample is taken by the ten largest. The treatment or condition label for this specimen denotes: allogeneic hematopoietic cell transplantation with graft depleted of TCRalphabeta T cells and CD19 B cells. Transplant recipients were children who received TCRalphabeta/CD19-depleted allogeneic hematopoietic cell grafts. Trimming costs V 4 bases and J 0 bases, and their ends lie 10 bases apart. Its CDR3 holds 15 amino acids, cysteine through phenylalanine. The retained sequence is limited to the CDR3, 45 bases, with the frame set at the first base. As encoded in the germline V gene, CDR1 is LGHNA while CDR2 is YNFKEQ.

Broad study findings and their caveats: About two months after transplant, the apparently early recovery of alphabetaT-cell counts reportedly depended on just several hundred clones that had expanded rapidly and came from non-depleted graft cells. The frequencies of hyperexpanded clones fell over the following months, and after one year, T-cell counts and TCRbeta diversity were mostly attributed to newly produced T cells. In some patients, the high TCRbeta diversity seen at day 60 was put down to recipient T cells and intrathymic progenitors that had survived conditioning.

This clonotype was counted once. What this receptor recognizes is not known. Per-base quality was not reported, and no clone a single base away is much larger than it. One read yields weak evidence. The receptor was derived from a girl aged 2 to 10 with aplastic anemia, due to receive a stem cell transplant. Recombination linked TRBV4-2 to TRBJ1-5; confidence is insufficient to name the D gene. Material: PBMCs, obtained before TCRalphabeta/CD19-depleted stem cell transplant. The CDR3 region has the sequence CASSPDNYSNQPQHF. The base sequence is TGTGCCAGCAGCCCGGATAATTATAGCAATCAGCCCCAGCATTTT.